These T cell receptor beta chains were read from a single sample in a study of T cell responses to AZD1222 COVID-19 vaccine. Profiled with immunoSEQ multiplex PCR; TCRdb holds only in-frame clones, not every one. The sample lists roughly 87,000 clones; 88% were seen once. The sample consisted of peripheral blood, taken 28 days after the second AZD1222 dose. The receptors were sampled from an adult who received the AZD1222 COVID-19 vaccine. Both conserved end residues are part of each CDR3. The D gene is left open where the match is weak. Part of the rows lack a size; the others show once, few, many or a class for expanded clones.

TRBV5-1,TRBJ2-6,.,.,CASSPGQLTSGANVLTF,TGCGCCAGCAGCCCTGGACAACTAACCTCTGGGGCCAACGTCCTGACTTTC
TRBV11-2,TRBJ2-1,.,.,CASSPLKGRGYNEQFF,TGTGCCAGCAGCCCCCTGAAGGGGCGGGGCTACAATGAGCAGTTCTTC
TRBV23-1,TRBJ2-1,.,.,CASSQSWQSSYNEQFF,TGCGCCAGCAGTCAATCGTGGCAGAGCTCCTACAATGAGCAGTTCTTC
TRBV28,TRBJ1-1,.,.,CASSLNRRNTEAFF,TGTGCCAGCAGTTTGAACAGGAGGAACACTGAAGCTTTCTTT
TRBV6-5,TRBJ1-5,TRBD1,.,CASSYWTGQPQHF,TGTGCCAGCAGTTACTGGACAGGGCAGCCCCAGCATTTT
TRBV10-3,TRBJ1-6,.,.,CAISDPQSSYNSPLHF,TGTGCCATCAGTGATCCGCAGAGCTCCTATAATTCACCCCTCCACTTT
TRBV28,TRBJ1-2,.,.,CASSFADGYTF,TGTGCCAGCAGTTTCGCCGATGGCTACACCTTC
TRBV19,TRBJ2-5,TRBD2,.,CASSWTRGETQYF,TGTGCCAGTAGTTGGACTAGGGGAGAGACCCAGTACTTC
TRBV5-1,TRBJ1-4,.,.,CASSLSAGNEKLFF,TGCGCCAGCAGCTTGTCGGCAGGGAATGAAAAACTGTTTTTT
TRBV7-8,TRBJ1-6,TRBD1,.,CASRGQGGSPLHF,TGTGCCAGCAGAGGTCAGGGGGGTTCACCCCTCCACTTT
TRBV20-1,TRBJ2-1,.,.,CSASHSTTFNEQFF,TGCAGTGCTAGTCATAGTACCACTTTCAATGAGCAGTTCTTC
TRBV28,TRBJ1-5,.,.,CASSGGRSNQPQHF,TGTGCCAGCAGTGGTGGACGGAGCAATCAGCCCCAGCATTTT
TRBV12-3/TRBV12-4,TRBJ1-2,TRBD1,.,CASSHRGGYTF,TGTGCCAGCAGCCACAGGGGTGGCTACACCTTC
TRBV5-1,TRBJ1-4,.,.,CASSLAGVPRVEKLFF,TGCGCCAGCAGCTTGGCCGGGGTCCCCCGGGTGGAAAAACTGTTTTTT
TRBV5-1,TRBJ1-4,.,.,CASSLGHPNEKLFF,TGCGCCAGCAGCCTGGGACACCCTAATGAAAAACTGTTTTTT
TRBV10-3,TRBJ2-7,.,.,CAISVELAVEQYF,TGTGCCATCAGTGTAGAACTAGCCGTCGAGCAGTACTTC
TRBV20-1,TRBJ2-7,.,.,CSARVVHEQYF,TGCAGTGCGAGGGTTGTCCACGAGCAGTACTTC
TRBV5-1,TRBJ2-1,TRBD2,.,CASSLALIAGGLGDNEQFF,TGCGCCAGCAGCTTGGCCCTAATAGCGGGAGGGCTCGGCGACAATGAGCAGTTCTTC
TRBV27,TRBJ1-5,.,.,CASSLFSNQPQHF,TGTGCCAGCAGTTTATTTAGCAATCAGCCCCAGCATTTT
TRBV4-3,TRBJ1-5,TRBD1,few,CASSPLPGGTNSNQPQHF,TGCGCCAGCAGCCCGCTGCCAGGGGGCACAAATAGCAATCAGCCCCAGCATTTT
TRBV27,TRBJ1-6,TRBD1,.,CASRKTGTGSPLHF,TGTGCCAGCAGGAAGACAGGGACTGGTTCACCCCTCCACTTT
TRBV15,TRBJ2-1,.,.,CATSRGNYLTYNEQFF,TGTGCCACCAGCAGGGGGAACTACCTTACCTACAATGAGCAGTTCTTC
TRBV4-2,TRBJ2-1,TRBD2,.,CASSQSTSGSFSEQFF,TGTGCCAGCAGTCAGAGCACTAGCGGGAGCTTTAGTGAGCAGTTCTTC
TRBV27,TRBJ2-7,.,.,CASSLSPGSFYEQYF,TGTGCCAGCAGTTTATCCCCAGGGTCCTTCTACGAGCAGTACTTC
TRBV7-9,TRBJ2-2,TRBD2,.,CASRAPPRDYNTGELFF,TGTGCCAGCAGAGCCCCTCCCCGGGACTACAACACCGGGGAGCTGTTTTTT
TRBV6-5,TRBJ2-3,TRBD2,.,CASSFLAGGPDTQYF,TGTGCCAGCAGTTTCCTAGCGGGAGGGCCGGATACGCAGTATTTT
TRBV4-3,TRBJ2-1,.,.,CASSQEISGFNEQFF,TGCGCCAGCAGCCAAGAAATATCCGGATTCAATGAGCAGTTCTTC
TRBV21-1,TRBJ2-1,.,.,CASSRRRGVWGNEQFF,TGTGCCAGCAGCAGACGTAGGGGGGTGTGGGGTAATGAGCAGTTCTTC
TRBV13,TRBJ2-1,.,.,CASSATSYSYNEQFF,TGTGCCAGCAGCGCGACTTCCTACTCCTACAATGAGCAGTTCTTC
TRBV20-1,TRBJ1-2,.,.,CSASEGDGYTF,TGCAGTGCTAGCGAAGGGGATGGCTACACCTTC
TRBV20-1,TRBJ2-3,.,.,CSARVPDTQYF,TGCAGTGCTAGGGTTCCGGATACGCAGTATTTT
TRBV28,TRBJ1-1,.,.,CASSLVPRGVAEAFF,TGTGCCAGCAGTTTAGTCCCCCGGGGGGTCGCTGAAGCTTTCTTT
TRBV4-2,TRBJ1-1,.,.,CASSQAESLNTEAFF,TGTGCCAGCAGCCAAGCGGAGTCATTGAACACTGAAGCTTTCTTT
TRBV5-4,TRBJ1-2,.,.,CASSLHYEGRYTF,TGTGCCAGCAGCTTGCATTATGAAGGTCGCTACACCTTC
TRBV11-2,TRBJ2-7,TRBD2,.,CASSRTSGNNYEQYF,TGTGCCAGCAGCCGGACTAGCGGGAACAACTACGAGCAGTACTTC
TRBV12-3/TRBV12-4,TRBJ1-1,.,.,CASSYTENTEAFF,TGTGCCAGCAGTTATACAGAGAACACTGAAGCTTTCTTT
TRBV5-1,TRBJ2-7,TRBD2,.,CASSLVASGPYEQYF,TGCGCCAGCAGCTTGGTAGCTAGCGGTCCCTACGAGCAGTACTTC
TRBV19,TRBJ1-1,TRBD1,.,CASSSTGGTEAFF,TGTGCCAGTAGTAGCACAGGGGGAACTGAAGCTTTCTTT
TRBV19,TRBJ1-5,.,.,CASKGGNQPQHF,TGTGCCAGTAAAGGGGGCAATCAGCCCCAGCATTTT
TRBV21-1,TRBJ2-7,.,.,CASSKEGGGLYSYEQYF,TGTGCCAGCAGCAAAGAAGGGGGGGGCCTATACTCCTACGAGCAGTACTTC
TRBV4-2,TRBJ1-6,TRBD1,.,CASSQETGAATSPLHF,TGTGCCAGCAGCCAAGAAACAGGGGCCGCCACTTCACCCCTCCACTTT
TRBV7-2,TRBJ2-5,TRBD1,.,CASSLASQGSQYF,TGTGCCAGCAGCTTAGCATCACAGGGGTCCCAGTACTTC
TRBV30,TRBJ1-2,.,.,CAWSIGTSNYGYTF,TGTGCCTGGAGTATTGGGACTTCTAACTATGGCTACACCTTC
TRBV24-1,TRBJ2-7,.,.,CATSDGGGVPYEQYF,TGTGCCACCAGTGACGGGGGAGGTGTACCCTACGAGCAGTACTTC
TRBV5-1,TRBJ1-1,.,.,CASSLAPSGGGRAEAFF,TGCGCCAGCAGCTTGGCCCCGAGCGGGGGCGGTAGGGCTGAAGCTTTCTTT
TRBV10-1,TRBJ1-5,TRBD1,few,CASRGTGNQPQHF,TGCGCCAGCAGGGGGACAGGGAATCAGCCCCAGCATTTT
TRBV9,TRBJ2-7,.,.,CASSVGIRGSEYEQYF,TGTGCCAGCAGCGTAGGAATCCGTGGGAGTGAATACGAGCAGTACTTC
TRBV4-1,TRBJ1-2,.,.,CASSQVAARSRYTF,TGCGCCAGCAGCCAAGTCGCAGCCCGGAGCCGCTACACCTTC
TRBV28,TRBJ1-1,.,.,CASSLVVSAIEAFF,TGTGCCAGCAGTTTAGTTGTTTCGGCGATTGAAGCTTTCTTT
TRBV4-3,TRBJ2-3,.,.,CASSQDLWTLSTDTQYF,TGCGCCAGCAGCCAAGATTTATGGACCTTGAGCACAGATACGCAGTATTTT
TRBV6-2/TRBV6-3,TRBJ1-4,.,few,CASSYEKTGTNEKLFF,TGTGCCAGCAGTTACGAGAAGACAGGAACTAATGAAAAACTGTTTTTT
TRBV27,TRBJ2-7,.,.,CACAHTSSYEQYF,TGTGCCTGCGCCCACACGAGCTCCTACGAGCAGTACTTC
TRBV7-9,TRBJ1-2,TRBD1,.,CASSIPGQGPNYGYTF,TGTGCCAGCAGCATACCGGGACAGGGACCCAACTATGGCTACACCTTC
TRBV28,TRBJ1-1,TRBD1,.,CASSTGTAPYQAFF,TGTGCCAGCAGTACCGGGACAGCGCCCTACCAAGCTTTCTTT